This T cell receptor (beta chain) was obtained from a study of blood T cell repertoires in COVID-19. Study overall: Some COVID-19 samples were acute and others convalescent; all came from the United States, Italy and Spain. T cells, B-cell-depleted T cells, or PBMCs provided the cDNA or gDNA that served as material.

In the source study's methods: Researchers report that nucleated cell counts were estimated from reference gene primer amplification. The table came from immunoSEQ multiplex PCR; TCRdb's copy has only in-frame clones and leaves some out. V, J and clone size derive from that table, while D and trimming were established from the DNA sequence. The table lists 65,000 to 70,000 clones, approximately 80% of them singletons. Trimming removed 4 bases at V and 0 bases at J, with 14 bases between. This CDR3 contains 15 residues. Germline V gene data show CDR1 as SGHNT and CDR2 as YYREEE (reference sequence). Specimen: peripheral blood. The sequence came from a human donor in a cohort sampled during active COVID-19. The V and J genes are TRBV5-4 and TRBJ2-7; the D gene is possibly TRBD2 (5 bases). CDR3 nucleotides: TGTGCCAGCAGCACTACTGCGGGCCTCTCCTACGAGCAGTACTTC. Its protein is CASSTTAGLSYEQYF.